Presented here are 21 T cell receptor beta chains from one specimen sequenced in a study of blood T cell repertoires in COVID-19. Data came from immunoSEQ multiplex PCR; TCRdb stores just in-frame clones and leaves some out. The sample consists of 250,000 to 400,000 clones, under 90% of them appearing once. The sample consisted of peripheral blood. The receptors stem from a woman in her twenties or thirties with COVID-19, enrolled during active disease.

The CDR3 DNA follows: TGTGCCAGCAGATCCACCGGGACAACTTCTTCACCCCTCCACTTT. Residues: CASRSTGTTSSPLHF. V is TRBV28 and J is TRBJ1-6, with D possibly being TRBD1 (6 bases). The CDR3 has 15 residues. The V end lost 6 bases, the J end lost 9 bases, and 18 bases lay between the germline ends. From germline, CDR1 is MDHEN and CDR2 SYDVKM.

This sequence joins TRBV5-5 and TRBJ2-3; 11 nucleotides align to TRBD2. CDR1 is SGHKS and CDR2 is YYEKEE in the germline V gene (reference sequence). The CDR3 is made up of 17 amino acids. The J segment lost 1 base and the V segment lost 3 bases, leaving 7 bases of the junction unmatched. The DNA for the CDR3 is TGTGCCAGCAGCTCACCCGCGACTAGCGGGGGCACAGATACGCAGTATTTT. It is translated as CASSSPATSGGTDTQYF. The full variable domain, rest sourced from reference TRBV5-5 and TRBJ2-3, is DAGVTQSPTHLIKTRGQQVTLRCSPISGHKSVSWYQQVLGQGPQFIFQYYEKEERGRGNFPDRFSARQFPNYSSELNVNALLLGDSALYLCASSSPATSGGTDTQYFGPGTRLTVL.

The CDR3 nucleotides are TGTGCCAGCAGTTCCCCGACAGGGACCTATAATTCACCCCTCCACTTT. Its translation: CASSSPTGTYNSPLHF. The genes are TRBV28 and TRBJ1-6; 7 bases align to TRBD1. V lost 4 bases, J lost 2 bases, and 5 bases stayed unmatched. This CDR3 is 16 amino acids long. The germline V gene has CDR1 MDHEN and CDR2 SYDVKM.

The CDR3 DNA is TGTGCCGGGACCGGGACAGGGGATGGCAATGAGCAGTTCTTC. It translates to CAGTGTGDGNEQFF. The chain carries TRBV19 and TRBJ2-1; 10 bases line up with TRBD1. The V segment lost 11 bases and the J segment 6 bases; nucleotides outside the gene matches: 10. The V gene's germline CDR1 is LNHDA and CDR2 SQIVND (reference sequence). CDR3 size: 14 residues.

J is TRBJ1-5 and V is TRBV6-5; no firm D call. Trimming took 10 bases from V and 0 from J, leaving 13 bases between them. Germline loops: CDR1 MNHEY, CDR2 SVGAGI. The CDR3 covers 14 residues. This chain's CDR3 is CATIPEVSNQPQHF. CDR3 DNA sequence: TGTGCCACCATCCCGGAGGTTAGCAATCAGCCCCAGCATTTT.

The V call is TRBV7-9, the J call TRBJ1-3, with D perhaps TRBD1 (6 bases). Germline CDR1 SEHNR, CDR2 FQNEAQ (reference sequence). The CDR3 is 15 residues long. Trimming stripped 6 bases from V and 2 bases from J, with 14 bases between. The CDR3, as DNA: TGTGCCAGCAGGCCCACAGGGAGGGCTGGAAACACCATATATTTT. Protein sequence: CASRPTGRAGNTIYF.

The chain uses TRBV6-5 and TRBJ1-2, with 7 bases matching TRBD1. CDR1 and CDR2 (germline): MNHEY, SVGAGI. CDR3 length equals 15 residues. V lost 2 bases and J lost 2; bases outside the gene matches: 5. The CDR3 nucleotides are TGTGCCAGCAGTTACACCGGGACAGTGAACTATGGCTACACCTTC. As protein: CASSYTGTVNYGYTF.

This chain links TRBV7-9 with TRBJ1-2, with D possibly matching TRBD1 (5 bases). CDR3 size: 14 residues. V gave up 2 bases and J gave up 8 bases, with 15 bases separating them. The V gene's germline CDR1 is SEHNR and CDR2 FQNEAQ (reference sequence). CDR3 sequence reads: CASSLSLDSVGYTF. The CDR3 DNA is TGTGCCAGCAGCTTAAGTCTCGACAGCGTCGGCTACACCTTC.

V is TRBV7-2 and J is TRBJ2-1; 7 bases match TRBD2. The CDR3 covers 14 residues. V gave up 4 bases and J gave up 8 bases; unmatched junction bases: 8. In germline, CDR1 is SGHTA, CDR2 FQGNSA. CDR3: CASSSTSFKDEQFF. CDR3 in DNA: TGTGCCAGCAGCTCGACTAGCTTTAAGGATGAGCAGTTCTTC.

Turning to this clone: The same CDR3 can be traced to other DNA sequences in this sample. The V and J genes are TRBV30 and TRBJ1-1; tentative D call: TRBD1 (6 bases). Germline V lookup: CDR1 GTSNPN, CDR2 SVGIG (reference sequence). V was cut by 0 bases and J by 1 base, with 6 bases left in between. This CDR3 region has 13 residues. CDR3 DNA: TGTGCCTGGAGTGTACAGGGGAACACTGAAGCTTTCTTT. This translates into CAWSVQGNTEAFF.

The chain recombines TRBV6-6 with TRBJ2-3; 10 bases are a match to TRBD2. Losses at the gene ends were 7 bases for V and 2 bases for J; bases not matched to a gene: 9. In germline, CDR1 is MNHNY, CDR2 SVGAGI (reference sequence). This CDR3 spans 16 amino acids. The CDR3 DNA sequence: TGTGCCAGCACCTCGGGACTAGCGAGTGCCACAGATACGCAGTATTTT. It translates to CASTSGLASATDTQYF.

This sequence joins TRBV11-3 and TRBJ2-1; 7 nucleotides line up with TRBD2. CDR3 length equals 15 residues. CDR1 and CDR2 from the germline V gene are SGHNT and YENEEA. After removal of 2 bases from V and 6 bases from J, the junction contained 7 bases not matched to a gene. For the CDR3, the DNA is TGTGCCAGCAGCTTATTTTCCGGGACTACCAATGAGCAGTTCTTC. Translated: CASSLFSGTTNEQFF.

V and J are TRBV29-1 and TRBJ2-7, with a tentative D call TRBD1 (6 bases). Trimming took 7 bases from V and 0 from J, leaving 10 bases between them. There are 12 residues in the CDR3. Germline CDR1 is SQVTM and CDR2 is ANQGSEA. CDR3 sequence reads: CSARTASYEQYF. For the CDR3, the DNA is TGCAGCGCTCGGACAGCCTCCTACGAGCAGTACTTC.

J is TRBJ2-3 and V is TRBV29-1; 13 bases agree with TRBD2. In germline, CDR1 is SQVTM, CDR2 ANQGSEA. This CDR3 comprises 18 residues. The junction had 10 bases not matched to a gene; V was cut back by 4 bases and J by 0 bases. The CDR3 spells CSVGLWTSGSTSTDTQYF. DNA of the CDR3: TGCAGCGTTGGACTCTGGACTAGCGGGAGTACTAGCACAGATACGCAGTATTTT.

The chain recombines TRBV5-6 with TRBJ1-1, with D possibly TRBD1 on 5 matching bases. The CDR3 has 14 residues. Germline loops: CDR1 SGHDT, CDR2 YYEEEE. With 3 bases removed from V and 4 bases from J, the gap between germline ends came to 13 bases. The CDR3 DNA sequence: TGTGCCAGCAGCTGGGGGGGTGTGACCACTGAAGCTTTCTTT. Translated: CASSWGGVTTEAFF.

This clone is a singleton in its sample. The rearrangement links TRBV6-6 to TRBJ1-6; D unresolved. The V and J ends lost 0 bases and 9 bases respectively, with 12 bases between them. The CDR3 sequence is 15 residues long. Germline lookup yields CDR1 MNHNY and CDR2 SVGAGI (reference sequence). The CDR3 protein is CASSYSTQLGSPLHF. Written as DNA, the CDR3 is TGTGCCAGCAGTTACTCGACTCAGCTAGGTTCACCCCTCCACTTT.

The chain links TRBV2 to TRBJ1-1, with 7 bases matching TRBD1. V lost 8 bases and J lost 2; bases outside the gene matches: 8. Germline loops: CDR1 SNHLY, CDR2 FYNNEI. The CDR3 runs 14 residues. CDR3 protein: CASQITGVNTEAFF. In nucleotides, the CDR3 is TGTGCCAGCCAAATTACAGGGGTTAACACTGAAGCTTTCTTT.

A note on this clone: At the DNA level, this CDR3 is encoded by other sequences in the same sample as well. This chain joins TRBV5-1 and TRBJ1-5; D unresolved. This CDR3 region has 13 residues. V was shortened by 0 bases and J by 4 bases, with 5 bases between the two germline ends. Germline V lookup: CDR1 SGHRS, CDR2 YFSETQ. The CDR3 coding sequence is TGCGCCAGCAGCTTGGGGCCAAATCAGCCCCAGCATTTT. Translation: CASSLGPNQPQHF. The full variable domain, with the rest looked up from reference TRBV5-1 and TRBJ1-5, is KAGVTQTPRYLIKTRGQQVTLSCSPISGHRSVSWYQQTPGQGLQFLFEYFSETQRNKGNFPGRFSGRQFSNSRSEMNVSTLELGDSALYLCASSLGPNQPQHFGDGTRLSIL.

As to this clone: Within the sample, other DNA sequences also encode this same CDR3. CDR3 in amino acids: CASSLVRSGNTIYF. The CDR3 DNA reads as TGTGCCAGCAGCTTAGTCCGCTCTGGAAACACCATATATTTT. V usage is TRBV11-2 and J usage is TRBJ1-3; D ambiguous. Deletions cut 1 base from V and 0 bases from J, with 4 bases between. The germline V gene has CDR1 SGHAT and CDR2 FQNNGV. The CDR3 totals 14 residues.

The V gene is TRBV9, the J gene TRBJ1-1; D is possibly TRBD1 (5 bases). V was pared by 3 bases and J by 10 bases, with 16 bases between. The CDR3 contains 13 residues. Germline V gene data show CDR1 as SGDLS and CDR2 as YYNGEE. This CDR3 is CASSAGEGVVAFF. CDR3 in DNA: TGTGCCAGCAGCGCCGGCGAAGGGGTGGTAGCTTTCTTT.

The chain recombines TRBV28 with TRBJ2-5, with 11 bases that match TRBD2. Germline values: CDR1 MDHEN, CDR2 SYDVKM. The CDR3 has 15 amino acids. The V gene end was trimmed by 3 bases and the J gene end by 5 bases; junction bases not matched to a gene: 5. CDR3 region: CASSFLAGGPETQYF. The CDR3 DNA follows: TGTGCCAGCAGTTTCTTAGCGGGAGGGCCGGAGACCCAGTACTTC.